One and the same sample provided the 27 T cell receptor beta chains below, sequenced in a study of STAT5B mutations in CD4+ large granular lymphocyte leukemia. TCRdb's copy holds only in-frame clones and misses some; the assay was immunoSEQ multiplex PCR. Here the sample spans 25,000 to 35,000 clones, under 85% being singletons. Sequenced sample: CD4+ T cells from blood buffy coats. The source is a human donor in good health.

This clone has more than one count but fewer than ten. The chain joins TRBV19 to TRBJ1-5, with D possibly matching TRBD1 (6 bases). V was cut by 3 bases and J by 7 bases, with 10 bases left in between. The CDR3 length is 13 residues. Germline V gene data show CDR1 as LNHDA and CDR2 as SQIVND (reference sequence). Here the CDR3 DNA reads TGTGCCAGTAGTATCTTACAGGGACAGCCCCAGCATTTT. Translated: CASSILQGQPQHF. Full variable domain (rest looked up from reference TRBV19 and TRBJ1-5): DGGITQSPKYLFRKEGQNVTLSCEQNLNHDAMYWYRQDPGQGLRLIYYSQIVNDFQKGDIAEGYSVSREKKESFPLTVTSAQKNPTAFYLCASSILQGQPQHFGDGTRLSIL.

CDR3 region: CASSFAGTSYNEQFF. CDR3 DNA: TGTGCCAGCAGCTTCGCCGGGACATCCTACAATGAGCAGTTCTTC. This rearrangement joins TRBV7-2 to TRBJ2-1; D is perhaps TRBD1 (6 bases). This CDR3 spans 15 amino acids. Germline loops: CDR1 SGHTA, CDR2 FQGNSA. V was pared by 3 bases and J by 1 base, with 10 bases between. The full variable domain, in which reference TRBV7-2 and TRBJ2-1 provide the parts outside the CDR3, is GAGVSQSPSNKVTEKGKDVELRCDPISGHTALYWYRQSLGQGLEFLIYFQGNSAPDKSGLPSDRFSAERTGGSVSTLTIQRTQQEDSAVYLCASSFAGTSYNEQFFGPGTRLTVL.

This clone came up once. The chain recombines TRBV10-3 with TRBJ2-5; 7 positions match TRBD1. The germline V gene has CDR1 ENHRY and CDR2 SYGVKD. Trimming took 2 bases from V and 2 from J; bases not matched to a gene: 2. The CDR3 is 14 residues long. Written as DNA, the CDR3 is TGTGCCATCAGTGAGGACAGGGAACAAGAGACCCAGTACTTC. It encodes CAISEDREQETQYF.

This rearrangement joins TRBV27 to TRBJ1-5; weak D call: TRBD1 (5 bases). The CDR3 has 14 amino acids. Germline V lookup: CDR1 MNHEY, CDR2 SMNVEV (reference sequence). Trimming stripped 1 base from V and 7 bases from J, with 11 bases between. In DNA form, the CDR3 reads TGTGCCAGCAGTTTATTGGGGCGCGAACAGCCCCAGCATTTT. Protein product: CASSLLGREQPQHF.

CDR3: CASSRSGRDTF. CDR3 nucleotide sequence: TGTGCCAGCAGCCGTTCCGGGCGCGACACCTTC. V and J are TRBV7-6 and TRBJ1-2; no reliable D call. CDR3 size: 11 residues. V dropped 5 bases and J dropped 12 bases, with 13 bases sitting between them. The germline gives CDR1 SGHVS, CDR2 FNYEAQ. The variable domain in full, with the rest retrieved from reference TRBV7-6 and TRBJ1-2, is GAGVSQSPRYKVTKRGQDVALRCDPISGHVSLYWYRQALGQGPEFLTYFNYEAQQDKSGLPNDRFSAERPEGSISTLTIQRTEQRDSAMYRCASSRSGRDTFGSGTRLTVV.

The rearrangement links TRBV6-1 to TRBJ1-2, with D possibly matching TRBD1 (6 bases). This CDR3 region has 16 residues. V dropped 2 bases and J dropped 2 bases, with 15 bases sitting between them. Germline V CDR1 and CDR2: MNHNS, SASEGT. The CDR3 here is CASSESYGTKNYGYTF. As DNA, the CDR3 is TGTGCCAGCAGTGAATCCTACGGGACAAAAAACTATGGCTACACCTTC.

This clone was detected a few times. The genes are TRBV12-5 and TRBJ1-5, with no clear D. The germline V gene has CDR1 LGHNT and CDR2 FRNRAP. This CDR3 has 13 residues. V dropped 7 bases and J dropped 2 bases, with 9 bases sitting between them. This CDR3 is CASASQGNQPQHF. The CDR3 coding sequence is TGTGCTAGTGCCAGCCAGGGCAATCAGCCCCAGCATTTT. The full variable domain, rest sourced from reference TRBV12-5 and TRBJ1-5, is DARVTQTPRHKVTEMGQEVTMRCQPILGHNTVFWYRQTMMQGLELLAYFRNRAPLDDSGMPKDRFSAEMPDATLATLKIQPSEPRDSAVYFCASASQGNQPQHFGDGTRLSIL.

The chain employs TRBV29-1 and TRBJ1-2, with 8 bases lining up with TRBD1. The CDR3 contains 13 residues. Unmatched junction bases numbered 8, after V lost 6 bases and J lost 5 bases. The germline V gene encodes CDR1 SQVTM and CDR2 ANQGSEA. The CDR3 here is CSVQTGDRYGYTF. The CDR3 nucleotides read TGCAGCGTCCAGACAGGGGACCGTTATGGCTACACCTTC.

The chain carries TRBV7-2 and TRBJ1-4; 8 bases line up with TRBD1. Germline V CDR1 and CDR2: SGHTA, FQGNSA. The junction had 11 bases not matched to a gene; V was cut back by 1 base and J by 10 bases. The CDR3 has 16 amino acids. This chain's CDR3 is CASSLESGQGGTKLFF. The CDR3 region has the DNA TGTGCCAGCAGCTTAGAGAGTGGACAGGGTGGCACAAAACTGTTTTTT. Variable domain in full (rest from reference TRBV7-2 and TRBJ1-4): GAGVSQSPSNKVTEKGKDVELRCDPISGHTALYWYRQSLGQGLEFLIYFQGNSAPDKSGLPSDRFSAERTGGSVSTLTIQRTQQEDSAVYLCASSLESGQGGTKLFFGSGTQLSVL.

The J gene is TRBJ2-3, the V gene TRBV2, with D hard to call. CDR1 and CDR2 from the germline V gene are SNHLY and FYNNEI. This CDR3 has 13 residues. V lost 5 bases, J lost 2 bases, and 8 bases lay in between. The CDR3, as DNA: TGTGCCAGCAGTTCCCCTTTCACAGATACGCAGTATTTT. Protein sequence: CASSSPFTDTQYF.

The gene calls are TRBV2 and TRBJ2-7; 11 bases fit TRBD1. From germline, CDR1 is SNHLY and CDR2 FYNNEI. The CDR3 contains 15 residues. Trimming at V came to 2 bases and at J to 4 bases, leaving 4 bases not matched to a gene. The CDR3 sequence: CASSERTGGAYEQYV. The CDR3 nucleotides read TGTGCCAGCAGTGAACGGACAGGGGGCGCGTACGAGCAGTACGTC.

This chain links TRBV12-1 with TRBJ2-7; TRBD1 is taken as the D call from the table, unchecked against the DNA. TRBV12-1 is tagged as a pseudogene. The CDR3 sequence is 16 residues long. The CDR3 loop reads CPSSPTSTHRVWEQYV. The CDR3 DNA is TGTCCCAGCAGTCCGACCTCGACTCACAGGGTTTGGGAGCAGTACGTC.

The chain is built from TRBV18 and TRBJ1-3; D call uncertain. CDR3 length: 14 residues. The germline V gene has CDR1 KGHSH and CDR2 LQKENI. V was cut by 2 bases and J by 4 bases, with 9 bases left in between. In DNA, the CDR3 is TGTGCCAGCTCACCAACGGTGGCCGGAAACACCATATATTTT. As protein: CASSPTVAGNTIYF.

This clone was seen a single time. This rearrangement joins TRBV4-3 to TRBJ1-2; 7 bases align to TRBD1. V dropped 4 bases and J dropped 0; count of bases not matched to a gene: 8. The germline V gene has CDR1 LGHNA and CDR2 YSLEER. The CDR3 covers 16 residues. As DNA, the CDR3 is TGCGCCAGCAGCCCGGGACAGCCGAGAACTAACTATGGCTACACCTTC. This codes for CASSPGQPRTNYGYTF.

Only one count was recorded for this clone. Here the CDR3 reads CASSLGLAGLQFF. DNA of the CDR3: TGTGCCAGCAGCTTAGGACTAGCGGGACTTCAGTTCTTC. The chain links TRBV7-2 to TRBJ2-1; 11 bases map to TRBD2. The CDR3 is 13 residues long. The V segment lost 1 base and the J segment 13 bases; nucleotides outside the gene matches: 3. Germline CDR1 is SGHTA and CDR2 is FQGNSA.

The chain joins TRBV13 to TRBJ1-6; 9 bases fit TRBD1. Trimming took 6 bases from V and 3 from J; bases not matched to a gene: 3. The CDR3 extends over 15 amino acids. Germline lookup yields CDR1 PRHDT and CDR2 FYEKMQ (reference sequence). Here the CDR3 reads CASSRDRDYNSPLHF. In nucleotides, the CDR3 is TGTGCCAGCAGTCGGGACAGGGACTATAATTCACCCCTCCACTTT.

This clone appeared a few times. The chain has TRBV28 and TRBJ2-2; 7 nucleotides match TRBD1. The CDR3 runs 15 residues. Germline V gene lookup returns CDR1 MDHEN and CDR2 SYDVKM. The trim removed 6 bases at V and 7 bases at J, leaving 11 bases unmatched. The CDR3 DNA is TGTGCCAGCAGGAAGACAGGGACGGCGGGCGGGGAGCTGTTTTTT. It is translated as CASRKTGTAGGELFF.

The chain carries TRBV27 and TRBJ2-7; 8 bases match TRBD1. The CDR3 loop spans 14 amino acids. Unmatched junction bases numbered 6, after V lost 6 bases and J lost 2 bases. Germline V CDR1 and CDR2: MNHEY, SMNVEV (reference sequence). This CDR3 reads CASSLKQGAYEQYF. The CDR3 DNA is TGTGCCAGCAGCCTGAAACAGGGGGCCTACGAGCAGTACTTC.

With regard to this clone: In the same sample, other DNA sequences code for this CDR3. The chain joins TRBV7-2 to TRBJ1-4, with 10 bases aligning to TRBD1. The CDR3 sequence is 15 residues long. The germline CDR1 and CDR2 sequences are SGHTA and FQGNSA. J was trimmed by 8 bases and V by 3 bases; bases with no gene match: 6. DNA for the CDR3: TGTGCCAGCAGCTTTACGGGACAGGGGAGCGAAAAACTGTTTTTT. As protein: CASSFTGQGSEKLFF.

The genes are TRBV11-2 and TRBJ1-4; no clear D gene. The V gene lost 2 bases and the J gene lost 3 bases, with 7 bases spanning the gap. There are 14 residues in the CDR3. Germline CDR1 reads SGHAT; CDR2 reads FQNNGV. The CDR3 here is CASSLFGPNEKLFF. Here the CDR3 DNA reads TGTGCCAGCAGCTTATTTGGGCCTAATGAAAAACTGTTTTTT. Supplemented by reference TRBV11-2 and TRBJ1-4, the full variable domain reads EAGVAQSPRYKIIEKRQSVAFWCNPISGHATLYWYQQILGQGPKLLIQFQNNGVVDDSQLPKDRFSAERLKGVDSTLKIQPAKLEDSAVYLCASSLFGPNEKLFFGSGTQLSVL.

This chain connects TRBV28 to TRBJ2-7; tentative D call: TRBD2 (5 bases). The CDR3 has 16 amino acids. V shed 5 bases and J shed 4 bases, with 21 bases lying between them. Per germline, CDR1 MDHEN and CDR2 SYDVKM. The CDR3: CASSTPRDYPYYEQYF. The CDR3 DNA reads as TGTGCCAGCAGTACCCCCCGGGATTACCCTTATTACGAGCAGTACTTC.

This sequence joins TRBV5-4 and TRBJ2-4; 7 nucleotides match TRBD1. From germline, CDR1 is SGHNT and CDR2 YYREEE (reference sequence). The CDR3 extends over 16 amino acids. With V trimmed by 3 bases and J by 2 bases, 8 bases remained unmatched. CDR3 loop: CASSSDRVGTKNIQYF. The CDR3 nucleotides are TGTGCCAGCAGCTCAGACAGGGTGGGAACCAAAAACATTCAGTACTTC.

This clone was recorded only once. The chain employs TRBV28 and TRBJ1-1; D remains ambiguous. Trimming stripped 3 bases from V and 5 bases from J, with 13 bases between. The CDR3 covers 14 residues. CDR1 and CDR2 from the germline V gene are MDHEN and SYDVKM. The CDR3 region is CASSFLPPGTEAFF. The CDR3 DNA reads TGTGCCAGCAGTTTCCTACCCCCGGGTACTGAAGCTTTCTTT.

The rearrangement uses TRBV6-5 and TRBJ2-3; 14 bases fit TRBD2. Losses at the gene ends were 6 bases for V and 4 bases for J; bases not matched to a gene: 3. This CDR3 has 15 residues. Germline CDR1 MNHEY, CDR2 SVGAGI. CDR3 nucleotide sequence: TGTGCCAGCAGAAAGGGACTAGCGGGGGCAGATACGCAGTATTTT. It yields the protein CASRKGLAGADTQYF.

V gene TRBV6-5 combines with J gene TRBJ2-5, with 7 bases that match TRBD2. Germline V gene sequence: CDR1 MNHEY, CDR2 SVGAGI. Unmatched junction bases numbered 11, after V lost 2 bases and J lost 5 bases. The CDR3 is 16 amino acids. The chain's CDR3 is CASSYGVGGGRETQYF. In nucleotides, the CDR3 is TGTGCCAGCAGTTACGGGGTCGGGGGAGGGAGGGAGACCCAGTACTTC.

This clone was seen a handful of times. The chain uses TRBV2 and TRBJ2-2, with D possibly matching TRBD2 (6 bases). Germline values: CDR1 SNHLY, CDR2 FYNNEI. This CDR3 has 12 amino acids. Trimming took off 8 bases at V and 8 bases at J, with 12 bases between the two ends. The CDR3: CASGTWGGELFF. In nucleotides, the CDR3 is TGTGCCAGCGGGACTTGGGGAGGGGAGCTGTTTTTT.

The V call is TRBV5-4, the J call TRBJ2-2; TRBD2 matches at 12 bases. The CDR3 loop spans 18 amino acids. With 4 bases clipped from V and 5 bases from J, the junction kept 12 bases outside the gene matches. Germline CDR1 and CDR2: SGHNT and YYREEE (reference sequence). The CDR3 DNA sequence: TGTGCCAGCAGCCCACAACTAGCGGGGGGATTCGGGACCGGGGAGCTGTTTTTT. This encodes CASSPQLAGGFGTGELFF. The full variable domain, in which reference TRBV5-4 and TRBJ2-2 provide the parts outside the CDR3, is ETGVTQSPTHLIKTRGQQVTLRCSSQSGHNTVSWYQQALGQGPQFIFQYYREEENGRGNFPPRFSGLQFPNYSSELNVNALELDDSALYLCASSPQLAGGFGTGELFFGEGSRLTVL.